This TCR beta chain was recorded in a study of prognosis after radiotherapy for stage I lung cancer (dated by TCRdb to the early 2020s). Background on the whole study: Between April 2018 and January 2019, approximately 18 stage I NSCLC patients were enrolled in Nanjing, China. The patients included around 13 who had newly diagnosed primary stage I lung tumors, along with 4 to 6 others who had oligometastatic NSCLC after their primary tumor had been surgically resected. All patients were regarded as medically inoperable, because of comorbidities in about a dozen patients and refusal of surgery in 6 to 8 patients. The cohort was made up of 10 to 15 men and a handful of women, with a median age of approximately 74 years and an age range of about 50 to 90 years. Squamous cell carcinoma histology was identified in 6 or 7 patients, and adenocarcinoma histology was identified in eleven to twelve patients. Using image-guided IMRT or VMAT, SBRT was delivered in 3 to 5 fractions at a biologically effective dose of at least 100 Gy. SBRT was not combined with any concurrent therapy in any patient. About 20% of the 19 patients developed distant metastases after SBRT, at a median of around seven months; the other 15 showed no significant progression. This study profiled peripheral blood TCR beta repertoires from stage I NSCLC patients before and after stereotactic body radiotherapy and linked the repertoires to distant failure. The study sequenced 38 blood samples from about 19 patients, one before and one after SBRT per patient. What the research found in general, with its limitations: Post-SBRT Shannon entropy and its change from baseline were lower in patients who developed distant metastases; baseline Shannon entropy was not associated with metastases. Limitations of the study included a small cohort and short follow-up, and the study findings need independent validation. All reported P values were unadjusted for multiple comparisons. After SBRT, the count of unique TCR clones dropped from a median of about 10,000 beforehand to nearly 7,000 afterward (Wilcoxon paired P=0.011). Differences in TRBV and TRBJ usage frequencies by metastasis status were reportedly observed in two V genes at baseline and in fewer than 10 V and two J genes after SBRT. Whether the expanded TCR clones were tumor-specific was not determined.

V lost 3 bases and J lost 9 bases; the stretch between them is 12 bases long. The CDR1 and CDR2 encoded by the germline V gene are KGHSH and LQKENI. CDR3 length: 13 amino acids, cysteine to phenylalanine. Only the CDR3 DNA is retained, 39 bases long and in frame from the first base. Two rounds of multiplex PCR were performed to amplify the TCR beta CDR3 region from genomic DNA. In the first round of PCR, primers specific to each TRBV and TRBJ gene were used, and the primer sequences are filed in Chinese patent CN105087789A. Universal primers were used in the second round of PCR. The Roche High Pure PCR Template Preparation Kit was used to extract genomic DNA from frozen PBMCs. Libraries were sequenced paired-end with 151 bp reads on an Illumina HiSeq 3000. The authors' pipeline ran thus. CutAdapt was used to discard raw reads that did not contain the multiplex PCR primer sequences. PEAR was used to merge high-quality paired reads into contigs. MiXCR assigned TRB V, D and J gene segments to each contig by aligning to reference sequences. CDR3 sequences were clustered by base quality and sequence similarity to remove sequencing errors. Shannon entropy normalized by the natural log of productive TCR sequence number was used as the measure of diversity. Clonality was defined as one minus Shannon entropy divided by the natural log of the number of unique clonotypes. The Youden index of ROC curves was used to select progression-free survival cut-offs for repertoire metrics, and analyses were performed in R 3.5.3. TCRdb's own reprocessing of the public reads used fastp at Q25 and MiXCR and kept productive beta chains. CDR3 protein duplicates are merged, each entry listing the most common genes and DNA. TCRdb assigned the V and J calls; the authors' analysis was not used. A total of 30,000 to 40,000 distinct CDR3 sequences appear in this sample, 32% of them only once. The biggest ten clones account for roughly 27% of the sample.

All patients had node-negative disease on CT and PET/CT, and none had a history of other malignancies or had previously received chemotherapy or radiotherapy. About 6.4 milliliters of peripheral venous blood were drawn into EDTA tubes at each of two time points. PBMCs were isolated by Ficoll-Paque Plus density-gradient centrifugation. Immediately after collection, samples were stored at -80 degrees C until analysis. This clonotype was detected ten times or more. Its antigen target is currently unknown. Nothing much larger sits one base from this clone, and base qualities are not available. Specimen: PBMCs, collected before or after stereotactic body radiation therapy (not recorded which). The V and J segments used are TRBV18 and TRBJ2-1, with a weak D call of TRBD2 (6 bases match). The TCR was taken from a donor at least 50 years old with non-small cell lung cancer. The CDR3 protein: CASSPPGVTEQFF. DNA sequence: TGTGCCAGCTCACCGCCGGGGGTAACTGAGCAGTTCTTC.